The sequence of this T cell receptor beta chain was determined in a study of cytomegalovirus exposure and HLA in healthy donors. Comment on this clone: The antigen is unknown.

The study's findings and limits: Later analysis demonstrated an association between a missense DCLRE1C variant and TCR beta V- and J-gene trimming. As immune exposure information, only CMV serostatus was available. There were reportedly fewer N-insertions in an Asian-associated ancestry cluster than the roughly 670-donor mean, in a later analysis. In an earlier analysis, productive rearrangement rates for most beta V segments clustered near 87% or 30%.

V lost 2 bases and J lost 6; bases outside the gene matches: 21. The germline V gene has CDR1 MNHEY and CDR2 SMNVEV (reference sequence). The CDR3 is 21 residues long. The PCR ran on 60 Vbeta and 13 Jbeta primers. TCRdb's table, derived via immunoSEQ multiplex PCR, lists solely in-frame clones and lacks some. The sample consists of approximately 200,000 clones, 65% to 75% of them appearing once. V and J are TRBV27 and TRBJ1-6; 8 bases are a match to TRBD1. The receptor's source is a man aged 30-40 years in good health and CMV-seropositive. The source material was PBMCs. CDR3 amino acids: CASSLLIFPGQGPFLNSPLHF. The CDR3 DNA sequence: TGTGCCAGCAGTTTACTCATTTTCCCTGGACAGGGACCTTTCCTTAATTCACCCCTCCACTTT.